This TCR beta chain is drawn from a study of CD8+ T cells in alopecia areata. Sorting of the five patients' CD4+ cells gave CD25+CD127- cells as the output. Isolation of CD4+ and CD8+ T cells from PBMCs was achieved by sorting. It was cDNA, reverse transcribed from extracted RNA, that served as the sequencing template. Measured with immunoSEQ multiplex PCR; TCRdb has only the in-frame clones, and not every one. Of more than 7,000 clones listed, roughly 70% are singletons. Looked up from germline, CDR1 is SGHVS and CDR2 is FNYEAQ. CDR3 length: 17 amino acids. Between the trimmed V and J ends, which lost 2 bases and 2 bases, there was a span of 15 bases.

The receptor was isolated from a human donor with alopecia areata. V gene TRBV7-6 combines with J gene TRBJ1-4; tentatively, D is TRBD1 (5 bases). Sequenced material: CD4+ Tregs sorted from blood. The chain's CDR3 is CASSLPAAGRTNEKLFF. Here the CDR3 DNA reads TGTGCCAGCAGCTTACCGGCCGCGGGACGGACTAATGAAAAACTGTTTTTT.